This note documents a single T cell receptor (beta chain) sequence. A junction end diverges from the germline sequence, so it may reflect a read error. Other DNA sequences from this sample encode an identical CDR3 as well. The data stem from a study of blood T cell repertoires in COVID-19. CDR1 is MNHEY and CDR2 is SMNVEV in the germline V gene (reference sequence). The CDR3 length is 18 residues. Seattle enrolled patients during active infection and tracked them longitudinally. Clones were sequenced by immunoSEQ multiplex PCR, and TCRdb holds only the in-frame ones, with some missing. The table includes nearly 250,000 clones, 86% detected once.

This clonotype originated in a woman of 80 years or more with COVID-19, enrolled during active disease. Sample: peripheral blood. The J gene is TRBJ1-5, the V gene TRBV27, with D perhaps TRBD1 (6 bases). The CDR3 DNA reads as TGTGCTAGCACCCCTCCCGGGACACCCTCGATTGGCAATCAGCCCCAGCATTTT. As protein: CASTPPGTPSIGNQPQHF.